The present T cell receptor beta chain was sequenced within a study of OX40 agonist ivuxolimab in advanced cancers. Describing the broader study: Ivuxolimab was an agonistic, fully human IgG2 monoclonal antibody directed against OX40 (CD134), a costimulatory receptor. Intravenous ivuxolimab was administered to patients every 2 weeks at six dose levels: 0.01, 0.1, 0.3, 1.5, 3 and 10 mg/kg. Among the approximately 50 dose-escalation patients, about 19 had hepatocellular carcinoma, 15 or so melanoma, 9 renal cell carcinoma and 9 head and neck cancer. In the dose-escalation cohort, approximately 80% of patients were male, and the mean age was around 60 years with a range of roughly 20 to 80. Prior anti-PD-1, anti-PD-L1 or anti-CTLA-4 therapy was permitted, and 40% of dose-escalation patients had received checkpoint inhibitors. Partial responses occurred in three dose-escalation patients, of whom one had hepatocellular carcinoma and two had cutaneous melanoma. The point of sequencing TCRbeta in the periphery was to test whether ivuxolimab changed TCR sequence diversity and drove clonal T-cell expansion. The monotherapy dose-escalation portion (N ≈ 50 patients) of the phase I ivuxolimab trial is reported in the paper. Findings and caveats that apply to the study as a whole: Partial responders in the 0.1-3.0 mg/kg groups had among the lowest normalized peripheral clonal expansion, especially among CD8+ T cells. The antigen specificity of the peripheral T cells that underwent clonal expansion was not determined. At doses of 0.1 to 3.0 mg/kg, clonal expansion of both CD4+ and CD8+ blood T cells was observed from baseline to week 6. On average, CD8+ T cells showed more expanded clones than CD4+ T cells after ivuxolimab. Low levels of normalized T-cell clonal expansion were also seen in some patients who did not respond.

For sequencing of the TCRbeta CDR3 region, genomic DNA was extracted from the sorted cells. TCRbeta CDR3 regions were sequenced using the immunoSEQ Assay. TCRdb provides this immuneACCESS table in a form limited to in-frame rearrangements. Some clones are lacking; in checked studies, under half of them reflect an unresolved V gene, and why the rest are absent is not known. Counted in this sample were around 63,000 clones; roughly 90% of them appeared once. Roughly 1.2% of the sample goes to the ten largest clones. Patients with autoimmune disease history or receiving systemic immunosuppression were excluded from the trial. In every dose cohort, peripheral blood was drawn for TCR sequencing at baseline, cycle 4 day 1, and cycle 7 day 1. The samples were drawn from a first-in-human, open-label, multicenter phase I dose-escalation trial of ivuxolimab. Adults with locally advanced or metastatic head and neck squamous cell, hepatocellular, melanoma or renal cell carcinoma were enrolled in the trial. Before TCR sequencing, CD4+ and CD8+ T cells were separately sorted from peripheral blood.

With regard to this clone: What this receptor recognizes is not known. No per-base quality is available; no much larger clone lies one base away.

Its CDR3 holds 13 amino acids, cysteine through phenylalanine. Solely the CDR3 DNA is kept, with 39 bases framed from the first base. V gives up 3 bases and J gives up 1 base, and the segment between their germline ends measures 7 bases. The germline V gene (reference sequence) sets CDR1 to GTSNPN and CDR2 to SVGIG. Sequenced here: CD4+ or CD8+ T cells sorted from blood, sampled in a trial of the OX40 agonist ivuxolimab. In this chain, TRBV30 is recombined with TRBJ1-3; no D gene is confidently identified. This sequence originates from an adult with an advanced solid tumor such as melanoma, head and neck, liver or kidney cancer. The CDR3 has the sequence CAWSGFSGNTIYF. DNA sequence: TGTGCCTGGAGCGGTTTTTCTGGAAACACCATATATTTT. Reference TRBV30 and TRBJ1-3 proteins supply the regions before and after the CDR3; the full variable domain is: SQTIHQWPATLVQPVGSPLSLECTVEGTSNPNLYWYRQAAGRGLQLLFYSVGIGQISSEVPQNLSASRPQDRQFILSSKKLLLSDSGFYLCAWSGFSGNTIYFGEGSWLTVV.